The 5 T cell receptor beta chains listed next were all sequenced from one sample in a study of T cell responses to AZD1222 COVID-19 vaccine. Data came from immunoSEQ multiplex PCR; TCRdb stores just in-frame clones and leaves some out. The sample has approximately 150,000 clones, 85% to 90% seen once. Source: peripheral blood, taken 28 days after the second AZD1222 dose. The receptors originated from an adult who received the AZD1222 COVID-19 vaccine.

The V and J genes are TRBV4-1 and TRBJ2-7; D possibly corresponds to TRBD1 (6 bases). The V end lost 4 bases, the J end lost 7 bases, and 17 bases lay between the germline ends. The CDR3 runs 14 residues. CDR1 is MGHRA and CDR2 is YSYEKL in the germline V gene. The chain's CDR3 is CASSPPVQGGEQYF. The DNA for the CDR3 is TGCGCCAGCAGCCCCCCAGTACAGGGCGGTGAGCAGTACTTC.

V is TRBV4-1 and J is TRBJ2-5; D gene uncertain. Germline V gene data show CDR1 as MGHRA and CDR2 as YSYEKL. V was shortened by 1 base and J by 4 bases, with 10 bases between the two germline ends. CDR3 size: 14 residues. The CDR3: CASSQGSIGETQYF. The CDR3 DNA follows: TGCGCCAGCAGCCAAGGGTCCATCGGAGAGACCCAGTACTTC.

This sequence joins TRBV5-1 and TRBJ1-4; D remains ambiguous. V was cut by 5 bases and J by 0 bases, with 11 bases left in between. The V gene's germline CDR1 is SGHRS and CDR2 YFSETQ. The CDR3 loop spans 15 amino acids. CDR3 protein: CASRRRGATNEKLFF. The CDR3, as DNA: TGCGCCAGCAGGCGGCGGGGTGCAACTAATGAAAAACTGTTTTTT.

This clone was detected only once. This chain connects TRBV7-9 to TRBJ2-2, with TRBD2 matching 7 bases. Germline lookup yields CDR1 SEHNR and CDR2 FQNEAQ (reference sequence). After removal of 5 bases from V and 7 bases from J, the junction contained 13 bases not matched to a gene. This CDR3 contains 16 residues. The chain's CDR3 is CASSPGLGGGIGELFF. The CDR3, as DNA: TGTGCCAGCAGCCCCGGACTTGGGGGAGGGATCGGGGAGCTGTTTTTT. Full variable domain (remainder filled in from reference TRBV7-9 and TRBJ2-2): DTGVSQNPRHKITKRGQNVTFRCDPISEHNRLYWYRQTLGQGPEFLTYFQNEAQLEKSRLLSDRFSAERPKGSFSTLEIQRTEQGDSAMYLCASSPGLGGGIGELFFGEGSRLTVL.

This chain links TRBV20-1 with TRBJ1-5; 8 bases line up with TRBD1. V lost 3 bases, J lost 5 bases, and 6 bases stayed unmatched. The CDR3 runs to 14 residues. CDR1 is DFQATT and CDR2 is SNEGSKA in the germline V gene (reference sequence). CDR3 sequence reads: CSASRPGGHQPQHF. The CDR3 coding sequence is TGCAGTGCTAGTCGGCCAGGGGGCCATCAGCCCCAGCATTTT.